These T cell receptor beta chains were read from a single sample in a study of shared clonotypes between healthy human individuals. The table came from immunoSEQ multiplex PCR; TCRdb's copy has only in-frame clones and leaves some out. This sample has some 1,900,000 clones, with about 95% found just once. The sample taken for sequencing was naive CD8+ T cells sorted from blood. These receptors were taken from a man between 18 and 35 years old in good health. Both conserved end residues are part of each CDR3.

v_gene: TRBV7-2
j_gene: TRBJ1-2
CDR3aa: CASSLGPKDGYTF

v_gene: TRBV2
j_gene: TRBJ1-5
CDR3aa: CASRARIWGNQPQHF

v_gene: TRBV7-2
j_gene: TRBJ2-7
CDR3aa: CASSAPGRGLGYEQYF

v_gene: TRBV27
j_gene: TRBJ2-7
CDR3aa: CASSLFPLVSEQYF

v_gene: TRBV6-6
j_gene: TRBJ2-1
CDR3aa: CASSYSRNEQFF

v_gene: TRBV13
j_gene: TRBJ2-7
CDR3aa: CASSFGRGYEQYF

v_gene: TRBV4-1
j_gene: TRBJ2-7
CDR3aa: CASSQTPRGETPYEQYF

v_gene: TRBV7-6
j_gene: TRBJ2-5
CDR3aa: CASSLPGGAGETQYF

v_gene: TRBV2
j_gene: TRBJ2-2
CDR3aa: CASSGGGVHTGELFF

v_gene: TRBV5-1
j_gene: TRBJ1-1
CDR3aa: CASSFPMVVEAFF

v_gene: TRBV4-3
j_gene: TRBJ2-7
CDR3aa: CASSQDSGSYEQYF

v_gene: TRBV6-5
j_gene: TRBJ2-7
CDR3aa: CASSPGGEAYEQYF